This record looks at one T cell receptor (beta chain) sequence and its context. The record originates from a study of blood T cell repertoires in COVID-19. Study overall: The study drew acute and convalescent COVID-19 samples from the United States, Italy and Spain. PBMCs, B-cell-depleted T cells, or T cells were the source of the cDNA or gDNA that made up the material.

In the original analysis: Amplification from reference gene primers served as the basis for estimated nucleated cell counts. Data came from immunoSEQ multiplex PCR; TCRdb stores just in-frame clones and leaves some out. V and J calls plus clone size are reproduced from that table; the DNA served to infer D and trimming. Of around 180,000 clones in the sample, 74% were seen once. This CDR3 contains 14 residues. From germline, CDR1 is MGHRA and CDR2 YSYEKL. The V and J ends lost 6 bases and 8 bases, in that order; junction bases with no gene match: 5. The rearrangement links TRBV4-1 to TRBJ1-4; 11 bases are a match to TRBD1. This sequence originates from a woman aged 80 or over with acute or convalescent COVID-19. Sequencing was carried out using peripheral blood. CDR3: CASRRTGGAEKLFF. CDR3 DNA: TGCGCCAGCAGGCGGACAGGGGGCGCGGAAAAACTGTTTTTT.